The 23 T cell receptor beta chains in this list originate from one sample, sequenced in a study of T-cell memory formation after mild COVID-19. From the 5' RACE reads, TCRdb called clonotypes with MiXCR, one entry per CDR3 protein. Altogether fewer than 50,000 distinct CDR3 sequences are present, more than 10% being singletons, with the ten largest covering approximately 23%. Sequenced material: PBMCs or a T cell subset sorted from them (not recorded which). The receptors here all came from a man younger than 35 who had mild COVID-19 (a few samples of this study predate the infection). Cell type and time point are not known.

The V and J genes are TRBV11-2 and TRBJ2-7; D call uncertain. Germline-derived CDR1 and CDR2 are SGHAT and FQNNGV. The V gene lost 5 bases and the J gene lost 6 bases, with 14 bases spanning the gap. The CDR3 sequence is 13 residues long. CDR3 sequence: CASSPKKRSEQYF. In DNA form, the CDR3 reads TGTGCCAGCAGCCCAAAGAAACGTAGCGAGCAGTACTTC.

In its sample, this clonotype was seen a few times. This chain links TRBV7-6 with TRBJ2-5; D may be TRBD1 or TRBD2 (6 bases each). The CDR3 is made up of 14 amino acids. V was shortened by 3 bases and J by 5 bases, with 13 bases between the two germline ends. Germline CDR1 and CDR2: SGHVS and FNYEAQ. CDR3 in amino acids: CASSFGQGGETQYF. CDR3 nucleotide sequence: TGTGCCAGCAGCTTTGGGCAAGGGGGGGAGACCCAGTACTTC.

Ten or more counts support this clonotype. The genes are TRBV6-5 and TRBJ1-2; 7 positions agree with TRBD1. Looked up from germline, CDR1 is MNHEY and CDR2 is SVGAGI. The CDR3 runs to 14 residues. Trimming cost V 5 bases and J 7 bases; bases outside gene matches: 10. This CDR3 is CASSRTGLASGYTF. DNA for the CDR3: TGTGCCAGCAGTCGGACAGGTCTGGCCTCTGGCTACACCTTC.

Only a few counts were recorded for this clonotype. This chain links TRBV18 with TRBJ2-3; D not resolved. V was trimmed by 3 bases and J by 5 bases, leaving 6 bases between them. CDR3 length: 12 residues. Germline loops: CDR1 KGHSH, CDR2 LQKENI. The CDR3 sequence is CASSPLLDTQYF. CDR3 DNA sequence: TGTGCCAGCTCACCTCTACTAGATACGCAGTATTTT.

Only a few counts were recorded for this clonotype. This chain links TRBV7-9 with TRBJ1-2, with D unresolved. V was shortened by 1 base and J by 8 bases, with 14 bases between the two germline ends. The CDR3 runs 14 residues. Germline CDR1 and CDR2: SEHNR and FQNEAQ (reference sequence). The DNA of the CDR3 is TGTGCCAGCAGCTTAGTGGGTGAACCGCGGGGCTACACCTTC. This sequence encodes CASSLVGEPRGYTF.

This clonotype was counted a few times. The chain joins TRBV7-3 to TRBJ2-5; D is uncertain. This CDR3 is built from 13 residues. CDR1 is SGHTA, CDR2 FQGTGA, per germline. The V and J ends lost 8 bases and 5 bases respectively, with 15 bases between them. This CDR3 is CASSLSFGETQYF. DNA of the CDR3: TGTGCCAGCTCCCTGTCGTTCGGGGAGACCCAGTACTTC.

This clonotype has a handful of counts. The chain carries TRBV5-4 and TRBJ2-1; a weak D match, TRBD2 (6 bases). The CDR3 is 13 residues long. The ends were cut back, 0 bases at V and 12 bases at J, with 13 bases in the middle. Looked up from germline, CDR1 is SGHNT and CDR2 is YYREEE (reference sequence). The CDR3 loop is CASSLGTGLAQFF. The CDR3 DNA sequence: TGTGCCAGCAGCTTGGGTACGGGACTCGCGCAGTTCTTC.

The J gene is TRBJ2-5, the V gene TRBV20-1; 9 positions match TRBD1. This CDR3 is built from 13 residues. V was pared by 3 bases and J by 7 bases, with 6 bases of the junction left unmatched. Germline-derived CDR1 and CDR2 are DFQATT and SNEGSKA (reference sequence). As DNA, the CDR3 is TGCAGTGCTAGGGGACAGGGTGAGGCGACCCAGTACTTC. Protein product: CSARGQGEATQYF.

This clonotype has just a few counts. The CDR3 nucleotides are TGTGCCAGCAGAGGGGAAATCAATCAGCCCCAGCATTTT. It translates to CASRGEINQPQHF. The chain joins TRBV2 to TRBJ1-5; a possible D gene is TRBD1 (5 bases). Germline CDR1 and CDR2: SNHLY and FYNNEI. Trimming shortened V by 6 bases and J by 3 bases, and 9 bases separated the two germline ends. This CDR3 region has 13 residues.

The DNA for the CDR3 is TGTGCCAGCAGCCAAAGGGATCAGCCCCAGCATTTT. Translating it yields CASSQRDQPQHF. The chain joins TRBV7-8 to TRBJ1-5, with D unclear. Per the germline V gene, CDR1 is SGHVS and CDR2 is FQNEAQ. Trimming left V 5 bases short and J 5 bases short, with 7 bases between. The CDR3 loop spans 12 amino acids.

The gene calls are TRBV2 and TRBJ2-2, with TRBD1 as a possible D gene (5 bases). Per germline, CDR1 SNHLY and CDR2 FYNNEI. The CDR3 sequence is 16 residues long. Trimming took 5 bases from V and 3 from J, leaving 16 bases between them. The CDR3 DNA sequence: TGTGCCAGCAGTCGTCCCAGGACACGAGACACCGGGGAGCTGTTTTTT. Its translation is CASSRPRTRDTGELFF.

The V gene is TRBV6-2 or TRBV6-3, the J gene TRBJ1-1; no clear D. Germline V gene lookup returns CDR1 MNHEY and CDR2 SVGEGT. The CDR3 runs to 12 residues. Trimming shortened V by 2 bases and J by 6 bases, and 7 bases separated the two germline ends. CDR3 protein: CASSYLGPEAFF. The CDR3 DNA reads TGTGCCAGCAGTTACCTGGGTCCTGAAGCTTTCTTT.

This clonotype came up a few times. The J gene is TRBJ2-1, the V gene TRBV4-2; TRBD2 aligns across 8 bases. J gave up 1 base and V 0 bases, and 8 bases lay outside the gene matches. The germline V gene has CDR1 LGHNA and CDR2 YNFKEQ. The CDR3 has 18 amino acids. The CDR3 region has the DNA TGTGCCAGCAGCCAAGAATTGGACGGGGGGGGATCCTACAATGAGCAGTTCTTC. It codes for CASSQELDGGGSYNEQFF.

This chain connects TRBV7-3 to TRBJ2-2; maybe TRBD1 (6 bases). This CDR3 comprises 13 residues. Germline V gives CDR1 SGHTA, CDR2 FQGTGA. Between the trimmed V and J ends, which lost 5 bases and 5 bases, there was a span of 9 bases. The CDR3 DNA reads TGTGCCAGCAGCCCCCAGGGGACCGGGGAGCTGTTTTTT. Amino acids: CASSPQGTGELFF.

This chain connects TRBV7-2 to TRBJ2-5, with 10 bases matching TRBD2. Losses at the gene ends were 2 bases for V and 1 base for J; bases not matched to a gene: 13. The CDR3 contains 19 residues. Germline CDR1 and CDR2: SGHTA and FQGNSA. The CDR3 protein is CASSLLAGVGPSFQETQYF. CDR3 DNA sequence: TGTGCCAGCAGCTTACTAGCGGGAGTCGGACCCTCCTTCCAAGAGACCCAGTACTTC.

This clonotype was seen a handful of times. The rearrangement uses TRBV13 and TRBJ2-3; D remains ambiguous. This CDR3 has 15 amino acids. Trimming stripped 3 bases from V and 8 bases from J, with 18 bases between. CDR1 and CDR2 (germline): PRHDT, FYEKMQ (reference sequence). CDR3 amino acids: CASSLISTPGATQYF. CDR3 nucleotide sequence: TGTGCCAGCAGCTTGATTTCTACTCCAGGTGCTACGCAGTATTTT.

Points on this clonotype: Germline and junction disagree at one end, which may indicate a read error. The chain couples TRBV5-5 to TRBJ2-5; possible D gene TRBD2, 6 bases. The CDR3 is made up of 13 amino acids. Germline loops: CDR1 SGHKS, CDR2 YYEKEE (reference sequence). CDR3 sequence (DNA): TGTGCCAGCAGCTGGACGGGGGAAGAGACCCAGTACTTT. It translates to CASSWTGEETQYF.

This chain uses TRBV27 with TRBJ2-6; D is possibly TRBD1 (6 bases). Germline V lookup: CDR1 MNHEY, CDR2 SMNVEV (reference sequence). V was trimmed by 6 bases and J by 0 bases, leaving 18 bases between them. The CDR3 is 18 amino acids. The chain's CDR3 is CASSPLRTVSSGANVLTF. As DNA, the CDR3 is TGTGCCAGCAGCCCTCTTCGGACAGTAAGCTCTGGGGCCAACGTCCTGACTTTC.

The chain has TRBV28 and TRBJ2-7; D might be TRBD1 or TRBD2, each matching 5 bases. CDR3 length: 16 amino acids. V was trimmed by 5 bases and J by 2 bases, leaving 19 bases between them. CDR1 is MDHEN and CDR2 is SYDVKM in the germline V gene. This CDR3 is CASSPRAARGTYEQYV. The CDR3 DNA reads TGTGCCAGCAGTCCTAGGGCAGCTCGGGGCACCTACGAGCAGTACGTC.

This clonotype was counted many times. The CDR3 region has the DNA TGTGCCAGCAGCCTCGGACAGGGGCCAACCTACGAGCAGTACGTC. As protein: CASSLGQGPTYEQYV. J is TRBJ2-7 and V is TRBV6-2 or TRBV6-3; TRBD1 agrees at 9 bases. Looked up from germline, CDR1 is MNHEY and CDR2 is SVGEGT. The CDR3 length is 15 residues. Losses at the gene ends were 6 bases for V and 2 bases for J; bases not matched to a gene: 8.

This clonotype was counted a few times. This chain joins TRBV6-2 or TRBV6-3 and TRBJ2-1, with 8 bases identical to TRBD2. Germline assignment: CDR1 MNHEY and CDR2 SVGEGT. V gave up 6 bases and J gave up 4 bases; unmatched junction bases: 8. The CDR3 is 15 residues long. CDR3 coding DNA: TGTGCCAGCAGCCAGCGGGGGTTCCCATACAATGAGCAGTTCTTC. It specifies CASSQRGFPYNEQFF.

There are many counts of this clonotype. The J gene is TRBJ2-4, the V gene TRBV5-1; tentative D call: TRBD1 (7 bases). Germline-derived CDR1 and CDR2 are SGHRS and YFSETQ. V was cut by 3 bases and J by 6 bases, with 16 bases left in between. There are 15 residues in the CDR3. The CDR3 sequence: CASSYLQGGRNIQYF. Written as DNA, the CDR3 is TGCGCCAGCAGCTACCTTCAGGGGGGCAGAAACATTCAGTACTTC. Supplemented by reference TRBV5-1 and TRBJ2-4, the full variable domain reads KAGVTQTPRYLIKTRGQQVTLSCSPISGHRSVSWYQQTPGQGLQFLFEYFSETQRNKGNFPGRFSGRQFSNSRSEMNVSTLELGDSALYLCASSYLQGGRNIQYFGAGTRLSVL.

This clonotype was counted many times. The chain couples TRBV12-3 or TRBV12-4 to TRBJ2-7; maybe TRBD1 (6 bases). The V and J ends lost 6 bases and 0 bases respectively, with 9 bases between them. The CDR3 covers 13 residues. Here the CDR3 DNA reads TGTGCCAGCAGCCAGGGGAACTCCTACGAGCAGTACTTC. Protein product: CASSQGNSYEQYF.